What follows are 22 T cell receptor beta chains derived from one specimen sequenced in a study of shared clonotypes between healthy human individuals. Profiled with immunoSEQ multiplex PCR; TCRdb holds only in-frame clones, not every one. The table shows fewer than 700,000 clones, with roughly 72% occurring only once. The sample taken for sequencing was PBMCs. Receptors originate from a woman between 40 and 55 years old in good health. Some clones in this sample may be carry-over from other donors' samples.

The genes are TRBV7-2 and TRBJ2-7; D unclear. V was pared by 5 bases and J by 3 bases, with 11 bases between. CDR3 length equals 13 residues. CDR1 is SGHTA and CDR2 is FQGNSA in the germline V gene. CDR3 loop: CASSQSDVYEQYF. The CDR3 DNA reads TGTGCCAGCAGCCAGAGCGACGTCTACGAGCAGTACTTC.

The chain is built from TRBV4-2 and TRBJ2-1, with 8 bases matching TRBD2. V was pared by 4 bases and J by 6 bases, with 5 bases of the junction left unmatched. Germline-derived CDR1 and CDR2 are LGHNA and YNFKEQ. The CDR3 spans 14 residues. The DNA of the CDR3 is TGTGCCAGCAGCCCGCGGGAGGTAGGCAATGAGCAGTTCTTC. Its translation is CASSPREVGNEQFF.

Comments on this clone: One junction end disagrees with the germline gene, perhaps due to a read error. This chain uses TRBV7-7 with TRBJ2-2; TRBD1 matches at 9 bases. CDR3 length: 15 residues. The germline V gene encodes CDR1 SSHAT and CDR2 FNYEAQ (reference sequence). Here the CDR3 reads CASSEGTGFTGELFF. CDR3 bases: TGTGCTAGCAGCGAAGGGACAGGGTTTACCGGGGAGCTGTTTTTT.

The chain couples TRBV30 to TRBJ1-5, with 9 bases lining up with TRBD1. The CDR3 is made up of 15 amino acids. Trimming cost V 0 bases and J 7 bases; bases outside gene matches: 7. Germline V gene sequence: CDR1 GTSNPN, CDR2 SVGIG (reference sequence). The CDR3 here is CAWSVQGAWWQPQHF. DNA for the CDR3: TGTGCCTGGAGTGTACAGGGGGCATGGTGGCAGCCCCAGCATTTT.

The rearrangement uses TRBV7-2 and TRBJ1-2; 8 nucleotides align to TRBD1. Trimming removed 7 bases from V and 0 bases from J; junction bases left unmatched: 7. Germline V gives CDR1 SGHTA, CDR2 FQGNSA. The CDR3 runs to 15 residues. CDR3 sequence: CASTRGDRTNYGYTF. As DNA, the CDR3 is TGTGCCAGCACCCGAGGGGACAGGACTAACTATGGCTACACCTTC.

The chain couples TRBV28 to TRBJ1-3; the D is unclear. V was pared by 2 bases and J by 0 bases, with 8 bases between. CDR3 length equals 15 residues. Per the germline V gene, CDR1 is MDHEN and CDR2 is SYDVKM. The CDR3 reads CASSLGVTSGNTIYF. The CDR3 DNA reads as TGTGCCAGCAGTTTAGGAGTTACCTCTGGAAACACCATATATTTT.

This chain links TRBV7-2 with TRBJ1-3, with D possibly being TRBD1 (5 bases). Germline V gene sequence: CDR1 SGHTA, CDR2 FQGNSA. Deletions cut 5 bases from V and 4 bases from J, with 15 bases between. This CDR3 is 15 amino acids long. The CDR3 coding sequence is TGTGCCAGCAGCCTAGGGACCCCCGACGGAAACACCATATATTTT. Translating it yields CASSLGTPDGNTIYF. Complete variable domain (other parts from reference TRBV7-2 and TRBJ1-3): GAGVSQSPSNKVTEKGKDVELRCDPISGHTALYWYRQSLGQGLEFLIYFQGNSAPDKSGLPSDRFSAERTGGSVSTLTIQRTQQEDSAVYLCASSLGTPDGNTIYFGEGSWLTVV.

The J gene is TRBJ1-4, the V gene TRBV7-2; 7 nucleotides align to TRBD1. J gave up 7 bases and V 5 bases, and 7 bases lay outside the gene matches. This CDR3 is built from 14 residues. Germline V gives CDR1 SGHTA, CDR2 FQGNSA. The CDR3 DNA follows: TGTGCCAGCAGCCCCACAGGGGTGAGTGAAAAACTGTTTTTT. It is translated as CASSPTGVSEKLFF.

This clone was counted a few times. The rearrangement uses TRBV7-9 and TRBJ2-5; no definite D call. Trimming shortened V by 5 bases and J by 5 bases, and 12 bases separated the two germline ends. Germline CDR1 SEHNR, CDR2 FQNEAQ (reference sequence). The CDR3 consists of 13 residues. The CDR3 region has the DNA TGTGCCAGCAGCCTAAACCTGGGGGAGACCCAGTACTTC. Protein: CASSLNLGETQYF.

The chain has TRBV2 and TRBJ1-4; 10 nucleotides line up with TRBD1. The CDR3 length is 15 residues. V trimming: 6 bases; J trimming: 7 bases; junction bases outside the gene matches: 8. In germline, CDR1 is SNHLY, CDR2 FYNNEI. DNA for the CDR3: TGTGCCAGCAGACCTGACAGGGGGCTAGGTGAAAAACTGTTTTTT. Protein: CASRPDRGLGEKLFF.

As concerns this clone: A far larger clone is only one base removed, so a read error is likely. The chain recombines TRBV5-1 with TRBJ2-5; TRBD2 might be the D (6 bases). Deletions cut 5 bases from V and 4 bases from J, with 12 bases between. Germline V gene data show CDR1 as SGHRS and CDR2 as YFSETQ. CDR3 length: 13 residues. CDR3: CASSLRGRETQYF. In DNA form, the CDR3 reads TGCGCCAGCAGTCTTCGGGGGAGAGAGACCCAGTACTTC.

The V call is TRBV27, the J call TRBJ2-1; tentatively, D is TRBD1 or TRBD2 (5 bases each). Germline assignment: CDR1 MNHEY and CDR2 SMNVEV (reference sequence). Deletions cut 6 bases from V and 8 bases from J, with 14 bases between. The CDR3 contains 13 residues. CDR3 residues: CASRHTRGDEQFF. CDR3 coding DNA: TGTGCCAGCAGGCACACTAGGGGTGATGAGCAGTTCTTC.

The V call is TRBV28, the J call TRBJ2-7; TRBD1 might be the D (6 bases). The CDR3 runs 15 residues. The V end lost 3 bases, the J end lost 2 bases, and 14 bases lay between the germline ends. CDR1 and CDR2 from the germline V gene are MDHEN and SYDVKM. In DNA, the CDR3 is TGTGCCAGCAGTTTCTCCCGCCGGGACACCTACGAGCAGTACTTC. This sequence encodes CASSFSRRDTYEQYF. Full variable domain (outside the CDR3, taken from reference TRBV28 and TRBJ2-7): DVKVTQSSRYLVKRTGEKVFLECVQDMDHENMFWYRQDPGLGLRLIYFSYDVKMKEKGDIPEGYSVSREKKERFSLILESASTNQTSMYLCASSFSRRDTYEQYFGPGTRLTVT.

This chain joins TRBV2 and TRBJ1-5, with no clear D. The germline V gene encodes CDR1 SNHLY and CDR2 FYNNEI. The CDR3 has 14 residues. V lost 8 bases and J lost 0, with 11 bases in between. CDR3 residues: CASRGGSSNQPQHF. The CDR3 nucleotides read TGTGCCAGCCGGGGTGGAAGTAGCAATCAGCCCCAGCATTTT.

This chain joins TRBV19 and TRBJ1-5; 8 bases are a match to TRBD1. In germline, CDR1 is LNHDA, CDR2 SQIVND (reference sequence). This CDR3 comprises 14 residues. V was pared by 8 bases and J by 6 bases, with 9 bases of the junction left unmatched. DNA of the CDR3: TGTGCCAGTCTTGGACAGGGAAGAGGTCAGCCCCAGCATTTT. It specifies CASLGQGRGQPQHF.

The V gene is TRBV9, the J gene TRBJ2-3, with TRBD2 matching over 7 bases. Germline lookup yields CDR1 SGDLS and CDR2 YYNGEE. The V gene end was trimmed by 0 bases and the J gene end by 1 base; junction bases not matched to a gene: 2. The CDR3 is 15 amino acids. The CDR3 coding sequence is TGTGCCAGCAGCGTAGATGCGGGGGGCACAGATACGCAGTATTTT. It encodes CASSVDAGGTDTQYF.

The gene calls are TRBV4-1 and TRBJ2-1; D gene uncertain. CDR3 length equals 13 residues. The germline CDR1 and CDR2 sequences are MGHRA and YSYEKL. V was pared by 1 base and J by 9 bases, with 10 bases between. CDR3 DNA: TGCGCCAGCAGCCAAGTCCTGGATAGTGAGCAGTTCTTC. Residues: CASSQVLDSEQFF.

The V call is TRBV7-2, the J call TRBJ2-5, with TRBD2 identical over 11 bases. Trimming cost V 5 bases and J 3 bases; bases outside gene matches: 2. CDR3 length: 14 amino acids. The germline V gene has CDR1 SGHTA and CDR2 FQGNSA. The CDR3 here is CASSKGLAEETQYF. CDR3 nucleotides: TGTGCCAGCAGCAAGGGACTAGCGGAAGAGACCCAGTACTTC.

This clone was picked up one time. A much larger clonotype is one base distant, so this may be a read error. The CDR3 region is CASSFVYGTKGDYGYTF. In DNA form, the CDR3 reads TGTGCCAGCAGCTTCGTCTACGGGACCAAAGGGGACTATGGCTACACCTTC. This sequence joins TRBV5-5 and TRBJ1-2; D is possibly TRBD1 (5 bases). Trimming removed 2 bases at V and 3 bases at J, with 20 bases between. CDR1 is SGHKS, CDR2 YYEKEE, per germline (reference sequence). The CDR3 loop spans 17 amino acids.

This clone was detected only once. The chain links TRBV11-2 to TRBJ2-3; 8 bases match TRBD2. Trimming removed 0 bases from V and 0 bases from J; junction bases left unmatched: 8. Germline lookup yields CDR1 SGHAT and CDR2 FQNNGV. The CDR3 is 18 residues long. CDR3 DNA: TGTGCCAGCAGCTTAGATCGGTATGGGACTAGAAGCACAGATACGCAGTATTTT. This gives the protein CASSLDRYGTRSTDTQYF.

This clone was recorded only once. This chain joins TRBV19 and TRBJ1-2; D may be TRBD1 (6 bases). V gave up 4 bases and J gave up 4 bases, with 10 bases separating them. CDR3 length: 13 residues. Germline V gene sequence: CDR1 LNHDA, CDR2 SQIVND (reference sequence). As DNA, the CDR3 is TGTGCCAGTAGTAACTGGGACATCTATGGCTACACCTTC. Translation: CASSNWDIYGYTF.

The CDR3 DNA is TGTGCCAGCAGCACCCCGGACTTCTACGAGCAGTACTTC. It specifies CASSTPDFYEQYF. The gene calls are TRBV11-1 and TRBJ2-7, with a weak D call TRBD2 (5 bases). The CDR3 is made up of 13 amino acids. Trimming removed 5 bases at V and 3 bases at J, with 11 bases between. Germline assignment: CDR1 SGHAT and CDR2 FQDESV (reference sequence).